This T cell receptor (beta chain) was captured by sequencing in a study of shared clonotypes between healthy human individuals. Study results and limitations: It was expected that sequencing depth would affect clonotype sharing among donors.

Regarding this clone: The antigen is undetermined.

The data were produced by immunoSEQ multiplex PCR, yet TCRdb's version contains in-frame clones alone and is incomplete. This sample yields fewer than 600,000 clones, of which approximately 85% are seen a single time; roughly 13% belongs to the top ten. This CDR3 region has 11 residues. This receptor was taken from a woman in her thirties or forties in good health. Some clones in this sample may be carry-over from other donors' samples. Input material: PBMCs. The chain is built from TRBV21-1 and TRBJ2-2; no DNA check was done on the table's D call, TRBD2. TRBV21-1 represents a pseudogene. The chain's CDR3 is CASTSAGELFF. Written as DNA, the CDR3 is TGTGCCAGCACCTCCGCCGGGGAGCTGTTTTTT.